Listed below are T cell receptor beta chains from one sample, sequenced in a study of OX40 agonist ivuxolimab in advanced cancers. Repertoires were generated with immunoSEQ multiplex PCR, while TCRdb's copy carries only in-frame clones and drops some. The sample holds tens of thousands of clones, 65% to 90% seen once. The sample consisted of CD4+ or CD8+ T cells sorted from blood, taken in a trial of the OX40 agonist ivuxolimab. These receptors all stem from an adult with an advanced solid tumor such as melanoma, head and neck, liver or kidney cancer. Both conserved end residues are part of each CDR3. A D gene is named only where the DNA matches it firmly. Size values are once, few and many counts, or a class for expanded clones, and some rows have none.

v_call,clone_size,cdr3_length,j_call,d_call,cdr3_nt,cdr3_aa
TRBV27,-,15,TRBJ1-6,-,TGTGCCAGCAGTTTTTCGGGGAGCTATAATTCACCCCTCCACTTT,CASSFSGSYNSPLHF
TRBV7-3,-,13,TRBJ1-4,-,TGTGCCAGCGAGAGGGGAACTAATGAAAAACTGTTTTTT,CASERGTNEKLFF
TRBV7-9,-,14,TRBJ2-5,TRBD1,TGTGCCAGCAGCTTTTCCAGGGGGTCAGAGACCCAGTACTTC,CASSFSRGSETQYF
TRBV7-9,-,12,TRBJ1-2,-,TGTGCCAGCAGCATCGACAGCTATGGCTACACCTTC,CASSIDSYGYTF
TRBV7-8,-,15,TRBJ2-7,-,TGTGCCAGCAGCATTGGGGGACAAGGGTTCTACGAGCAGTACTTC,CASSIGGQGFYEQYF
TRBV25-1,-,11,TRBJ2-1,-,TGTGCCAGCTCCAGGTACAATGAGCAGTTCTTC,CASSRYNEQFF
TRBV7-9,-,16,TRBJ2-5,TRBD2,TGTGCCAGCAGCTTAGTGGTAGCGGGGGGCCAAGAGACCCAGTACTTC,CASSLVVAGGQETQYF
TRBV6-5,-,15,TRBJ1-5,-,TGTGCCAGCAGTTACGCAGGCGGAGCCGGACAGCCCCAGCATTTT,CASSYAGGAGQPQHF
TRBV5-4,-,14,TRBJ2-1,-,TGTGCCAGCAGCTTGGCGGCCCATTACAATGAGCAGTTCTTC,CASSLAAHYNEQFF
TRBV4-1,-,15,TRBJ1-2,-,TGCGCCAGCAGGACGATAGGCGGGGGCGCAGAGGGCTACACCTTC,CASRTIGGGAEGYTF
TRBV19,-,12,TRBJ2-7,-,TGTGCCAGTAGTACCCTACGGGGACTTTTGTACTTC,CASSTLRGLLYF
TRBV6-5,-,14,TRBJ1-1,-,TGTGCCAGCAGTTACGAACAAAGGACCACTGAAGCTTTCTTT,CASSYEQRTTEAFF
TRBV6-5,-,14,TRBJ2-5,TRBD1,TGTGCCAGCACTGACAGGGGGGGGCAAGAGACCCAGTACTTC,CASTDRGGQETQYF
TRBV6-1,-,16,TRBJ2-7,TRBD2,TGTGCCAGCAGTGAAATGTCTGGCGGGAGGGTTTACGAGCAGTACTTC,CASSEMSGGRVYEQYF
TRBV7-8,-,17,TRBJ1-5,-,TGTGCCAGCAGACATACACCCGGGGGGGATAGCAATCAGCCCCAGCATTTT,CASRHTPGGDSNQPQHF
TRBV9,-,14,TRBJ2-3,-,TGTGCCAGCAGCGCGGGACTGAGCACAGATACGCAGTATTTT,CASSAGLSTDTQYF
TRBV11-2,-,17,TRBJ1-4,-,TGTGCCAGCAGCTTAGAACCCGCCGCCTCAGCTAATGAAAAACTGTTTTTT,CASSLEPAASANEKLFF
TRBV6-6,-,14,TRBJ1-2,-,TGTGCCAGCAGTTATGGCGGACTAAACTATGGCTACACCTTC,CASSYGGLNYGYTF
TRBV7-9,-,12,TRBJ1-2,-,TGTGCCAGCAGCCCCGGAGATAGGGGCTACACCTTC,CASSPGDRGYTF
TRBV28,-,17,TRBJ2-1,TRBD2,TGTGCCAGCAGTTTTTCACTAGCGGGTACATCCTACAATGAGCAGTTCTTC,CASSFSLAGTSYNEQFF
TRBV29-1,-,15,TRBJ2-1,-,TGCAGCGTTGACTGGCGGAAAGAAAGCAACAATGAGCAGTTCTTC,CSVDWRKESNNEQFF
TRBV29-1,-,13,TRBJ1-1,TRBD1,TGCAGCGTCCAGGACAGGGGGAACACTGAAGCTTTCTTT,CSVQDRGNTEAFF
TRBV30,-,16,TRBJ2-6,-,TGTGCCTGGATGGAGGACAGAATCTCTGGGGCCAACGTCCTGACTTTC,CAWMEDRISGANVLTF
TRBV2,once,13,TRBJ1-5,-,TGTGCCAGCAGAAGGGATAACAATCAGCCCCAGCATTTT,CASRRDNNQPQHF
TRBV30,-,11,TRBJ2-5,-,TGTGCCTGGAGTGTAGGGGAGACCCAGTACTTC,CAWSVGETQYF
TRBV5-1,-,13,TRBJ2-7,-,TGCGCCAGCAGCAGGGAGCTTCTCTACGAGCAGTACTTC,CASSRELLYEQYF
TRBV18,-,15,TRBJ2-2,TRBD2,TGTGCCAGCTCACCTAGCGGGAGAGACACCGGGGAGCTGTTTTTT,CASSPSGRDTGELFF
TRBV11-1,-,13,TRBJ1-5,-,TGTGCCAGCAGTCCAGCTAGCAATCAGCCCCAGCATTTT,CASSPASNQPQHF
TRBV29-1,-,13,TRBJ1-1,TRBD1,TGCAGCGTTAGTGACAGGGGGAACACTGAAGCTTTCTTT,CSVSDRGNTEAFF
TRBV7-2,-,14,TRBJ1-3,-,TGTGCCAGCAGCTTAACCTACTCTGGAAACACCATATATTTT,CASSLTYSGNTIYF
TRBV5-1,-,13,TRBJ1-2,-,TGCGCCAGCAGCTTCAGGGGTAACTATGGCTACACCTTC,CASSFRGNYGYTF
TRBV5-1,-,15,TRBJ1-1,TRBD1,TGCGCCAGCAGCTTGGTAGGGGGCGGGAACACTGAAGCTTTCTTT,CASSLVGGGNTEAFF
TRBV11-2,-,15,TRBJ1-2,-,TGTGCCAGCAGCTTAGATCCCGGGAGCGACTATGGCTACACCTTC,CASSLDPGSDYGYTF
TRBV5-1,-,14,TRBJ2-3,-,TGCGCCAGCAGCCGGCGCCTTTCATCAGATACGCAGTATTTT,CASSRRLSSDTQYF
TRBV5-4,-,13,TRBJ2-3,-,TGTGCCAGCAGCTTGGTCCGTGGAGATACGCAGTATTTT,CASSLVRGDTQYF
TRBV14,-,15,TRBJ2-3,-,TGTGCCAGCAGCCAAGCTAGCTGGTACACAGATACGCAGTATTTT,CASSQASWYTDTQYF
TRBV6-9,few,13,TRBJ2-1,-,TGTGCCAGCAGTCAAGGGGGGGGCAATGAGCAGTTCTTC,CASSQGGGNEQFF
TRBV27,-,16,TRBJ1-2,TRBD1,TGTGCCAGCAGGAAGTTGACCGGACAGGGCGTCTATGGCTACACCTTC,CASRKLTGQGVYGYTF
TRBV7-2,-,14,TRBJ1-2,-,TGTGCCAGCAGCTTAGCGGCCCAACTAGGGAGCTACACCTTC,CASSLAAQLGSYTF
TRBV18,-,16,TRBJ1-4,-,TGTGCCAGCTCACCACGAGTGGAGGGGGGTGGCGAAAAACTGTTTTTT,CASSPRVEGGGEKLFF
TRBV5-6,-,15,TRBJ1-3,-,TGTGCCAGCAGCTTTAATGACCTCTCTGGAAACACCATATATTTT,CASSFNDLSGNTIYF
TRBV5-1,-,16,TRBJ2-1,-,TGCGCCAGCAGCTTGGTGTCTGGAAGCTCCTACAATGAGCAGTTCTTC,CASSLVSGSSYNEQFF
TRBV5-5,-,13,TRBJ1-3,-,TGTGCCAGCAGCTTGGCGGGCGGAAACACCATATATTTT,CASSLAGGNTIYF
TRBV14,-,16,TRBJ1-3,TRBD1,TGTGCCAGCAGCCACGTACAGGGGGCGCGTGGAAACACCATATATTTT,CASSHVQGARGNTIYF
TRBV27,-,21,TRBJ2-1,-,TGTGCCAGCTTGGCCCTTGCGTTGGGGGAAGGGGTGAGCCCTCTCCACAATGAGCAGTTCTTC,CASLALALGEGVSPLHNEQFF
TRBV6-1,-,15,TRBJ1-6,-,TGTGCCAGCACACTACAGAGCTCCTATAATTCACCCCTCCACTTT,CASTLQSSYNSPLHF
TRBV7-6,-,15,TRBJ2-3,TRBD2,TGTGCCAGCAGCTTAGCAGCGGGGCCAACAGATACGCAGTATTTT,CASSLAAGPTDTQYF
TRBV19,few,18,TRBJ2-3,TRBD2,TGTGCCAGTAGTATTTTCCTCTCTAGCGGGTCTAGCACAGATACGCAGTATTTT,CASSIFLSSGSSTDTQYF
TRBV19,-,12,TRBJ1-1,-,TGTGCCACAAACAGGGAGAACACTGAAGCTTTCTTT,CATNRENTEAFF
TRBV6-6,once,12,TRBJ2-7,-,TGTGCCTCCCAGACAAATTCCTACGAGCAGTACTTC,CASQTNSYEQYF
TRBV4-1,-,12,TRBJ2-1,-,TGCGCCAGCAGCCAACGCCAGACGGAGCAGTTCTTC,CASSQRQTEQFF
TRBV6-6,-,15,TRBJ2-2,-,TGTGCCAGCAGTTACTCCGACAGAATCACCGGGGAGCTGTTTTTT,CASSYSDRITGELFF
TRBV27,-,14,TRBJ1-2,TRBD1,TGTGCCAGCAGTTTAAGGGACAGCTCCTATGGCTACACCTTC,CASSLRDSSYGYTF
TRBV6-5,-,14,TRBJ1-4,-,TGTGCCAGCAGTCGAGGGGCTCCCAGGGAAAAACTGTTTTTT,CASSRGAPREKLFF
TRBV6-5,-,14,TRBJ1-6,-,TGTGCCAGCAGTTACTGGGAAGCGGATTCACCCCTCCACTTT,CASSYWEADSPLHF
TRBV6-5,once,15,TRBJ2-1,TRBD2,TGTGCCAGCAGTTTGGTGCTAGCGGATTACAATGAGCAGTTCTTC,CASSLVLADYNEQFF
TRBV7-2,-,13,TRBJ1-1,-,TGTGCCAGCAGCCGCCAGGGGAACACTGAAGCTTTCTTT,CASSRQGNTEAFF
TRBV19,-,14,TRBJ2-3,-,TGTGCCAGTAGTATTGGCAGGGTCACAGATACGCAGTATTTT,CASSIGRVTDTQYF
TRBV25-1,-,18,TRBJ1-5,TRBD1,TGTGCCAGCAGTGGAACGGGACAGGGGCTATCTAGCAATCAGCCCCAGCATTTT,CASSGTGQGLSSNQPQHF
TRBV19,-,13,TRBJ1-4,-,TGTGCCACCGGACCGTCTAATCTAATGGGACTGTTTTTT,CATGPSNLMGLFF